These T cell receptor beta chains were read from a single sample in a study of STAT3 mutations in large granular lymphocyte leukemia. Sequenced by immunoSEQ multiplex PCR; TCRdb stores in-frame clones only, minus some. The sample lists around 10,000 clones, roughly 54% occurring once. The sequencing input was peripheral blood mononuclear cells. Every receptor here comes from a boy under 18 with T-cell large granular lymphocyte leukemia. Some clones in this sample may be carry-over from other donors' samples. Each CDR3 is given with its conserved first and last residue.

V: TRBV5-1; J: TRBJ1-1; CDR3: CASSFQGSGEAFF
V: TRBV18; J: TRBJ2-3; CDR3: CASSPTHSTDTQYF
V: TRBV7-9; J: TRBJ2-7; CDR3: CASSQEGGPSYEQYF
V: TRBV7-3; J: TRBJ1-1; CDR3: CASSLGGWDKAFF
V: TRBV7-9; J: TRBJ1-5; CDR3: CASSLSGGGQPQHF
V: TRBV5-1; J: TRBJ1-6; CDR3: CASKRGLLPPLHF
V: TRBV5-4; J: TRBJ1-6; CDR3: CASSFKGAGSPLHF
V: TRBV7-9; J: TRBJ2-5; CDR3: CASRSQGLLAQETQYF
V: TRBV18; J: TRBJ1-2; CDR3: CASSPGTGTSGYTF
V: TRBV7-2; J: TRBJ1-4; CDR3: CASSSQGGKLFF
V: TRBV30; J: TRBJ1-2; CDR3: CAWSFDRDYGYTF
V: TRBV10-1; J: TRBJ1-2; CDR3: CASSEDSNYGYTF
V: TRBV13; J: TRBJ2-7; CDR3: CASSFRGGASYEQYF
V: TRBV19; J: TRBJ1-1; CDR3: CASSIGRNTEAFF
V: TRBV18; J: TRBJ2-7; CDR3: CASSLQGLVEQYF
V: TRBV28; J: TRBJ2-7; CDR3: CASSIAGPYEQYF
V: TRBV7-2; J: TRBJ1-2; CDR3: CASSLERASYGYTF
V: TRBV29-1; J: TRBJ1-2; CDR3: CSVEFAGYGYTF
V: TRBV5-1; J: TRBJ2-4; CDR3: CASSQFYGTGGNIQYF
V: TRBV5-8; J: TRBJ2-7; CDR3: CASRGQGEIYEQYF
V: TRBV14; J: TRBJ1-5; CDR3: CASSRSNQPQHF
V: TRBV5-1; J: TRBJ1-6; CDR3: CASSPWWDEGVYNSPLHF
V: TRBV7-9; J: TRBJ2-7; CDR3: CASSFQDHYEQYF
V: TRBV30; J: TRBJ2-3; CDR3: CAWSTSTDTQYF
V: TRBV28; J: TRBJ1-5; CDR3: CASSLDRNNQPQHF
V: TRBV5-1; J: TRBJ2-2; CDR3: CASSLDPGELFF
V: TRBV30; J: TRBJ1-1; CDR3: CAWSAILLNTEAFF
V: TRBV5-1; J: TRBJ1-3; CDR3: CASSSTGVGNTIYF
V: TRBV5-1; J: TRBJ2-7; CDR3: CASSLDYPPYEQYF
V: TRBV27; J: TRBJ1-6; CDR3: CASSQRSSYNSPLHF
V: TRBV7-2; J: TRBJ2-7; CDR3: CASSLVASGVTEQYF
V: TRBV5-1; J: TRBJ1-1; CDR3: CASSLEGQNTEAFF
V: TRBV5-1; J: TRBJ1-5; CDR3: CASSLTGTGGNQPQHF
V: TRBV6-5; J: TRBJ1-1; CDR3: CASSFDGNTEAFF
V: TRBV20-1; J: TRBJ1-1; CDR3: CSATRQGAGFF
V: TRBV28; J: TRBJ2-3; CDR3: CASRIWGDTQYF
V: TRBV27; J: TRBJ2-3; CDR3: CAGRGERPPSDTQYF
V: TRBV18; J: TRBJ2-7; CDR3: CASSLGQGYEQYF
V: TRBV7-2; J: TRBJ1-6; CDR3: CASSLVGSKPLHF
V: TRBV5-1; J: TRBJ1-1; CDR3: CASSLGQGIQNTEAFF
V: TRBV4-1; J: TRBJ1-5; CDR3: CASSQQTSNQPQHF
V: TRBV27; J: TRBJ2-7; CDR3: CASSRTGTYEQYF
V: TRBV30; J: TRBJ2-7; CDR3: CAWVVGQGRSEQYF
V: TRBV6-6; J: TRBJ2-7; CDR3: CASSRTGESYEQYF
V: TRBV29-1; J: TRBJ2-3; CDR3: CSVEPSTDTQYF
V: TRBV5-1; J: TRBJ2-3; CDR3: CASSLEAGGGTDTQYF
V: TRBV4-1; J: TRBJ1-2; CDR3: CASSQDYGTNYGYTF
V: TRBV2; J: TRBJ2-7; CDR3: CASKSILAGARYEQYF
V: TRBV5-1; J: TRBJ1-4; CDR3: CASSSSNTPEVTNEKLFF
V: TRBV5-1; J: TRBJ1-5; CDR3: CASSLDAGPNQPQHF
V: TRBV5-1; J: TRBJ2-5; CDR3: CASSLGEVGFQETQYF
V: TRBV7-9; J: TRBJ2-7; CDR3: CASSLSGEQYF
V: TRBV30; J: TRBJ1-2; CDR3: CALTGYPPDGYTF
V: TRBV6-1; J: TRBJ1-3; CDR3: CASSEGLGSGNTIYF
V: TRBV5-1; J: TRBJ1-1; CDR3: CASKPEGTEAFF
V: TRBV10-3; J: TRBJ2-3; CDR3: CATASERPGIETQYF
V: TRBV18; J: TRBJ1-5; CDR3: CASSPTTVFFNQPQHF
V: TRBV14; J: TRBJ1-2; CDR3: CASSLSTVHYGYTF